This T cell receptor beta chain was observed in a study of T cells in Graves' hyperthyroidism and ophthalmopathy. Findings of the study overall: Blood shared most expanded thyroid clonotypes above 0.001. Prediction of ophthalmopathy progression came a median about 6 months pre-onset.

Patients with uncontrolled infections, other autoimmune diseases, pregnancy or lactation were excluded. Fresh peripheral blood, approximately 9.7 ml, was the source of the PBMCs. The CDR3 regions of TCR beta were amplified from RNA transcripts. HTBI primers were the set used in a first-round RT-PCR of the TCR CDR3. TCRdb analysed the multiplex PCR reads with MiXCR anew, one entry per CDR3 protein. The table includes some 800,000 distinct CDR3 sequences, 35% to 40% detected once. The junction had 4 bases not matched to a gene; V was cut back by 3 bases and J by 0 bases. The CDR3 consists of 15 residues. Germline-derived CDR1 and CDR2 are WSHSY and SAAADI. About this clonotype: The antigen is not known.

Input material: blood. This chain links TRBV10-2 with TRBJ2-5; 7 bases agree with TRBD2. The origin of this receptor is a man younger than 30 with Graves' hyperthyroidism. The CDR3 bases are TGCGCCAGCAGTGAAGTGGGGGGGGACCAAGAGACCCAGTACTTC. Translating gives CASSEVGGDQETQYF.